Here is one TCR beta chain with its context. Antigen: not known. TCR beta CDR3 regions were amplified from RNA transcripts. With the HTBI primer set, the TCR CDR3 went through a first round of RT-PCR. TCRdb fed the multiplex PCR reads into MiXCR, producing one record per CDR3 protein. Of around 300,000 distinct CDR3 sequences in the sample, 20% to 25% are singletons; the top ten hold 50% to 75%. The sample belongs to a study of T cells in Graves' hyperthyroidism and ophthalmopathy. CDR3 length: 16 amino acids. The junction had 6 bases not matched to a gene; V was cut back by 1 base and J by 7 bases. Germline CDR1 and CDR2: MGHDK and SYGVNS. Exclusion of a patient resulted from uncontrolled infection, other autoimmune disease, pregnancy or lactation. Diagnoses were established using clinical symptoms, serum thyroxine and TRAb, thyroid ultrasound and orbital computed tomography. Study findings and constraints: Median prediction lead before ophthalmopathy onset was 6.5 months with the model.

The sequencing input was blood. This clonotype was obtained from a man aged 25-40 years with Graves' ophthalmopathy. The V gene is TRBV25-1, the J gene TRBJ1-6; 8 nucleotides agree with TRBD1. In nucleotides, the CDR3 is TGTGCCAGCAGTGAATCTACAGGGGGAGGAAATTCACCCCTCCACTTT. This codes for CASSESTGGGNSPLHF.